The 10 T cell receptor beta chains given below trace back to one sample, sequenced in a study of blood T cell repertoires in COVID-19. This table comes from immunoSEQ multiplex PCR, and its TCRdb copy is limited to in-frame clones, with some not included. The data hold some 160,000 clones, with 84% observed a single time. The sample was peripheral blood. The receptor set was obtained from an elderly woman with COVID-19, enrolled during active disease.

This chain connects TRBV27 to TRBJ2-2; 7 bases line up with TRBD1. The CDR3 has 14 amino acids. The ends lost 6 bases at V and 0 bases at J; junction bases unmatched: 1. CDR1 is MNHEY and CDR2 is SMNVEV in the germline V gene (reference sequence). The CDR3 sequence is CASRQGPNTGELFF. DNA for the CDR3: TGTGCCAGCAGACAGGGGCCGAACACCGGGGAGCTGTTTTTT.

The V and J genes are TRBV19 and TRBJ2-3, with 11 bases that match TRBD2. Germline values: CDR1 LNHDA, CDR2 SQIVND (reference sequence). The CDR3 runs 16 residues. V trimming: 6 bases; J trimming: 3 bases; junction bases outside the gene matches: 8. The CDR3 DNA follows: TGTGCCAGTAGGGACGGGACTAGCGGCCTAACAGATACGCAGTATTTT. As protein: CASRDGTSGLTDTQYF.

The CDR3 DNA is TGCGCCAGCAGCCAAGACCGGAGCTCTGGAAACACCATATATTTT. Residues: CASSQDRSSGNTIYF. The J gene is TRBJ1-3, the V gene TRBV4-3; the D is unclear. V was shortened by 0 bases and J by 0 bases, with 6 bases between the two germline ends. The CDR3 length is 15 residues. Germline V gene lookup returns CDR1 LGHNA and CDR2 YSLEER.

The chain combines TRBV12-3 or TRBV12-4 with TRBJ2-1, with D possibly being TRBD1 (5 bases). Trimming shortened V by 6 bases and J by 10 bases, and 13 bases separated the two germline ends. This CDR3 comprises 12 residues. CDR3 sequence: CASSSIGVEQFF. The CDR3 DNA reads as TGTGCCAGCAGCTCCATAGGGGTCGAGCAGTTCTTC.

The chain uses TRBV7-9 and TRBJ2-5; D is perhaps TRBD2 (5 bases). Germline lookup yields CDR1 SEHNR and CDR2 FQNEAQ (reference sequence). V was shortened by 5 bases and J by 1 base, with 14 bases between the two germline ends. The CDR3 extends over 15 amino acids. The DNA of the CDR3 is TGTGCCAGCAGCCCGTGGACGGGATCCCAAGAGACCCAGTACTTC. This codes for CASSPWTGSQETQYF.

In its sample, this clone was seen a few times. The V gene is TRBV6-2 or TRBV6-3, the J gene TRBJ2-7; D is perhaps TRBD1 (5 bases). The germline V gene has CDR1 MNHEY and CDR2 SVGEGT. The germline V and J ends were trimmed by 2 bases and 0 bases, with 14 bases remaining between them. The CDR3 loop spans 16 amino acids. The CDR3 nucleotides are TGTGCCAGCAGTTACCCGCAGGGCCTCTTCTCCTACGAGCAGTACTTC. Protein product: CASSYPQGLFSYEQYF.

This CDR3 is CASSLYYEQYF. The CDR3 DNA is TGCGCCAGCAGCTTGTACTACGAGCAGTACTTC. This chain joins TRBV5-1 and TRBJ2-7; D unresolved. Trimming pared 1 base from V and 3 bases from J, leaving 2 bases between. Per germline, CDR1 SGHRS and CDR2 YFSETQ. CDR3 size: 11 residues.

This chain connects TRBV9 to TRBJ2-1, with 10 bases identical to TRBD2. Germline trimming cut 4 bases from V and 4 bases from J; bases unmatched to any gene: 5. The CDR3 length is 15 residues. Germline lookup yields CDR1 SGDLS and CDR2 YYNGEE. The DNA of the CDR3 is TGTGCCAGCAGCCCCGGACTAGCGGAATACAATGAGCAGTTCTTC. It yields the protein CASSPGLAEYNEQFF. The full variable domain, with the rest looked up from reference TRBV9 and TRBJ2-1, is DSGVTQTPKHLITATGQRVTLRCSPRSGDLSVYWYQQSLDQGLQFLIQYYNGEERAKGNILERFSAQQFPDLHSELNLSSLELGDSALYFCASSPGLAEYNEQFFGPGTRLTVL.

This clone has only one observation. The V gene is TRBV30, the J gene TRBJ1-1; D is uncertain. Germline V lookup: CDR1 GTSNPN, CDR2 SVGIG (reference sequence). Trimming left V 0 bases short and J 8 bases short, with 10 bases between. This CDR3 comprises 12 residues. In nucleotides, the CDR3 is TGTGCCTGGAGTGTACTCGGAGTCGAAGCTTTCTTT. Encoded protein: CAWSVLGVEAFF.

This clone was observed a handful of times. The rearrangement links TRBV28 to TRBJ1-2; a possible D gene is TRBD1 (6 bases). CDR1 MDHEN and CDR2 SYDVKM come from the germline V gene. Trimming pared 11 bases from V and 2 bases from J, leaving 12 bases between. The CDR3 consists of 12 residues. The DNA for the CDR3 is TGTGCCGCAAGGACAGTCAACTATGGCTACACCTTC. It is translated as CAARTVNYGYTF.